Sequencing of this T cell receptor (beta chain) was carried out in a study of identical twins (dated by TCRdb to the mid-2010s). Broadly, across the study: TCR alpha and beta repertoires from monozygotic twins, unrelated adults of various ages and cord blood were deep-sequenced to test whether fetal clonotypes persist. Replicate twin experiments were performed at different times using different library preparation protocols to rule out contamination.

Spanning cysteine to phenylalanine, the CDR3 consists of 16 amino acids. This entry keeps only the CDR3 DNA: 48 bases, framed from base 1. Trimming leaves V shorter by 2 bases and J shorter by 5 bases, with the junction holding 6 bases beyond the gene matches. According to the germline V gene, CDR1 reads KGHSH and CDR2 reads LQKENI. Details on this clonotype: The clone's antigen remains unknown. No much larger clone exists at a distance of one base, and base qualities are not known.

Every donor was a healthy Caucasian. The twin cohort consisted of three pairs of female monozygotic twins, all aged roughly 18 to 29 years. Miltenyi CD45RO+ enrichment and human naive T-cell isolation kits were used to isolate memory (CD45RO+) and naive T cells from PBMC. The paper as a whole reports these results and caveats: Compared with coincidental sharing between unrelated individuals, an excess of low generation-probability sequences was observed among out-of-frame TCR alpha sequences shared between twins. Zero-insertion analyses could be partly confounded by invariant T cells such as MAIT and iNKT, though diverse VJ usage argued against such confounding for most clonotypes. Conclusions relied on cross-sectional statistical analysis, since the same donors could not be followed over many years. Abundant cord blood beta clonotypes had fewer insertions, young adult naive repertoires showed a similar but weaker trend, and memory repertoires showed no such trend. Out-of-frame TCR alpha sharing in monozygotic twins was systematically underestimated by recombination models, whereas sharing between unrelated individuals was in agreement with the recombination models. The excess sharing between twins in beta out-of-frame sequences was weaker because fewer shared sequences reduced the signal-to-noise ratio.

Libraries were constructed by 5' RACE. The sequencer was an Illumina HiSeq 2000. Template switching added a universal primer binding site, and the final cDNA carried a unique molecular identifier that allowed TCR cDNA molecules to be counted accurately. Specific primers in the conserved constant-segment region were used to synthesize first-strand cDNA for the TCR alpha and beta chains. Each cDNA library was double barcoded, with a SMART-Mk sample barcode plus Illumina barcodes, to control for contamination. TruSeq adapter sequences along with Illumina sample barcodes were introduced in two successive PCR steps. TCR alpha and beta cDNA libraries were sequenced on the Illumina HiSeq platform with custom primers. In the source study's methods: MiGEC was used to process raw reads and extract unique molecular identifiers, and MiXCR was used to find CDR3 positions. For each individual, recombination models were inferred using an EM algorithm with the repgenHMM and IGoR tools. The analysis of shared clonotypes was done with the tcR package in R, with sharing normalized by the product of cloneset sizes. To study raw recombination without the effects of thymic and clonal selection, out-of-frame nonproductive sequences were analyzed. The public reads were quality trimmed at Q25 with fastp and then assembled into clones with MiXCR by TCRdb, keeping productive beta chains. Identical CDR3 protein sequences are pooled into one entry, listed with their most common genes and DNA. The V and J calls reflect TCRdb's pipeline rather than the authors' work. This sample comprises fewer than 250,000 distinct CDR3 sequences, under 10% of them detected only once. The ten top clones hold 1.5% to 2.5% of the sample.

The sample also formed part of further work on yellow fever vaccine responses in identical twins. The second paper states: According to the authors, in identical twins the way T cells responded to vaccination appeared partly convergent and partly personalized. In identical twins, the study followed T cell clones that responded to the vaccine with precision.

The sequenced sample consisted of memory (CD45RO+) T cells sorted from blood. The cell subset or site label for this specimen denotes: CD45RO+ enriched T cells. The receptor comes from a woman younger than 30 in good health. The receptor chain draws on TRBV18 and TRBJ2-2; 9 central nucleotides agree with TRBD1. The CDR3 protein sequence reads: CASSPKDRGRTGELFF. The DNA sequence is TGTGCCAGCTCACCAAAGGACAGGGGAAGAACCGGGGAGCTGTTTTTT.